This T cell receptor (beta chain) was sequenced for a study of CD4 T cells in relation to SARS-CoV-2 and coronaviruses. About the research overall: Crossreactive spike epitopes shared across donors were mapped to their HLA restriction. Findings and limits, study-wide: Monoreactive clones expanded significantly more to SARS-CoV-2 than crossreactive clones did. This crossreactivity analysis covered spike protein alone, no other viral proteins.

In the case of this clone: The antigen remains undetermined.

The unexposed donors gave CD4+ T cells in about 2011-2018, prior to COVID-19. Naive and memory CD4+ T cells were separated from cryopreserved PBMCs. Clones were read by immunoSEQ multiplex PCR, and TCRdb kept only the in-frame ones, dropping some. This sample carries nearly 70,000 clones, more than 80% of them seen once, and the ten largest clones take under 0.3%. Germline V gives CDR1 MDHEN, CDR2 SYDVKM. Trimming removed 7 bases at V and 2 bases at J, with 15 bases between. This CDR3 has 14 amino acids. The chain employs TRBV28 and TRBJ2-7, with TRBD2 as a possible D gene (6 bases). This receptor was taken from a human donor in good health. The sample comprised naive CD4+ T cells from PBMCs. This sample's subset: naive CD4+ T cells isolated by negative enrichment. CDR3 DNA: TGTGCCAGCACCCACGGAGGGGAACCCTACGAGCAGTACTTC. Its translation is CASTHGGEPYEQYF.